Here is one T cell receptor beta chain with its context. The sample comes from a study of blood T cell repertoires in COVID-19. Across the whole study: Specimens from acute and convalescent COVID-19 originated in the United States, Italy and Spain. T cells, B-cell-depleted T cells, or PBMCs provided the cDNA or gDNA that served as material.

Per the authors' pipeline: Reference gene primer amplification in the assay estimated nucleated cell counts. Generated by immunoSEQ multiplex PCR, the TCRdb table keeps only in-frame clones and is missing some. That table furnishes V, J and clone size, whereas the DNA furnished D and trimming. The sample lists 200,000 to 300,000 clones; approximately 90% were seen once. The CDR3 has 13 residues. Looked up from germline, CDR1 is LGHDT and CDR2 is YNNKEL (reference sequence). Trimming at V came to 4 bases and at J to 6 bases, leaving 4 bases not matched to a gene. This clonotype was sampled from a man between 60 and 75 years old who had recovered from COVID-19. The sequencing sample was made of peripheral blood. V gene TRBV3-1 (or the pseudogene TRBV3-2) combines with J gene TRBJ2-7; TRBD1 matches at 9 bases. The CDR3 loop reads CASSRDREAEQYF. In nucleotides, the CDR3 is TGTGCCAGCAGCCGGGACAGGGAGGCCGAGCAGTACTTC.